This is a list of T cell receptor beta chains from one sample in a study of glioma-infiltrating T cells. Each CDR3 protein gets one entry after TCRdb re-called the multiplex PCR reads with MiXCR. The table includes roughly 130,000 distinct CDR3 sequences, more than 20% detected once. The sequenced sample consisted of glioma tissue, nonneoplastic brain tissue, or PBMCs (not recorded which). These receptors all come from a human donor with low-grade glioma or glioblastoma, undergoing nonglioma brain surgery, or in good health (not recorded which). Both conserved end residues are part of each CDR3. The D gene is left open where the match is weak. Clone size is not always given. Where it is, it says once, few, many or a class for expanded clones.

>NA|TRBJ2-5|TRBD2|TRBV28
CASSFGGRAAQYF
TGTGCCAGCAGTTTCGGAGGGAGGGCGGCCCAGTACTTC
>NA|TRBJ1-1|NA|TRBV2
CASKLQGFEAFF
TGTGCCAGCAAACTACAGGGATTTGAAGCTTTCTTT
>few|TRBJ2-1|NA|TRBV12-3/TRBV12-4
CASTSQGLREQFF
TGTGCCAGCACCTCCCAGGGGCTTCGGGAGCAGTTCTTC
>many|TRBJ2-1|NA|TRBV20-1
CSAPTRWSYNEQFF
TGCAGTGCCCCCACTAGGTGGTCCTACAATGAGCAGTTCTTC
>NA|TRBJ2-5|NA|TRBV20-1
CSARDGGTRDETQYF
TGCAGTGCTAGAGATGGGGGGACCCGTGATGAGACCCAGTACTTC
>NA|TRBJ1-2|TRBD1|TRBV2
CASCRDRGFYGYTF
TGTGCCAGCTGCCGGGACAGGGGTTTCTATGGCTACACCTTC
>NA|TRBJ1-2|TRBD1|TRBV7-6
CASSLNDREANYGYTF
TGTGCCAGCAGCTTAAACGACAGGGAAGCTAACTATGGCTACACCTTC
>NA|TRBJ2-3|NA|TRBV6-1
CASSEAPSGSSDTQYF
TGTGCCAGCAGTGAAGCGCCTAGTGGGAGCTCAGATACGCAGTATTTT
>NA|TRBJ1-5|NA|TRBV19
CASSLTARGCQPQHF
TGTGCCAGTAGTCTCACCGCCCGGGGGTGTCAGCCCCAGCATTTT
>many|TRBJ2-1|NA|TRBV6-1
CASTPSAAYNEQFF
TGTGCCAGCACCCCTAGCGCAGCCTACAATGAGCAGTTCTTC
>many|TRBJ1-6|TRBD1|TRBV27
CASRTGESDSPLHF
TGTGCCAGCAGGACAGGGGAATCGGATTCACCCCTCCACTTT
>few|TRBJ2-3|TRBD1|TRBV24-1
CATSPGQVPTDTQYF
TGTGCCACCTCCCCGGGACAGGTCCCAACAGATACGCAGTATTTT
>NA|TRBJ2-1|NA|TRBV11-2
CASSLRTRRYNEQFF
TGTGCCAGCAGCTTAAGAACTCGGAGATACAATGAGCAGTTCTTC
>few|TRBJ1-1|TRBD1|TRBV7-6
CASSLFGTGNTEAFF
TGTGCCAGCAGCTTGTTTGGGACAGGAAACACTGAAGCTTTCTTT
>once|TRBJ2-1|TRBD2|TRBV24-1
CATSVTSRDYNEQFF
TGTGCCACCAGCGTGACTAGCAGGGACTACAATGAGCAGTTCTTC
>many|TRBJ1-1|NA|TRBV4-1
CASSQDRGGRNTEAFF
TGCGCCAGCAGCCAAGATCGAGGGGGGAGGAACACTGAAGCTTTCTTT
>few|TRBJ1-1|NA|TRBV7-6
CASSEGPIRGTEAFF
TGTGCCAGCAGTGAAGGCCCTATCAGGGGCACTGAAGCTTTCTTT
>NA|TRBJ2-2|TRBD1|TRBV4-1
CASSQSQGAMTGELFF
TGCGCCAGCAGCCAATCACAGGGGGCGATGACCGGGGAGCTGTTTTTT
>NA|TRBJ2-5|NA|TRBV24-1
CATSDLRDAQYF
TGTGCCACCAGTGACTTACGAGATGCCCAGTACTTC
>few|TRBJ2-3|NA|TRBV24-1
CATSDQYLSSTDTQYF
TGTGCCACCAGTGACCAATACCTGTCTAGCACAGATACGCAGTATTTT
>NA|TRBJ1-5|NA|TRBV18
CASSPLRDKSNQPQHF
TGTGCCAGCTCACCACTCCGGGACAAAAGCAATCAGCCCCAGCATTTT
>many|TRBJ2-1|NA|TRBV6-1
CASSFLLGLNGEQFF
TGTGCCAGCAGTTTCCTACTAGGGTTAAACGGGGAGCAGTTCTTC
>NA|TRBJ1-1|NA|TRBV12-3/TRBV12-4
CASRRLENTEAFF
TGTGCCAGCCGACGGCTAGAGAACACTGAAGCTTTCTTT
>many|TRBJ2-3|TRBD2|TRBV7-3
CASSPTSGGVTDTQYF
TGTGCCAGCAGCCCGACTAGCGGGGGAGTCACAGATACGCAGTATTTT
>NA|TRBJ2-3|TRBD2|TRBV24-1
CATSDTSGGRSDTQYF
TGTGCCACCAGTGATACTAGCGGGGGTCGTTCAGATACGCAGTATTTT
>NA|TRBJ1-4|NA|TRBV14
CASSLKVATNEKLFF
TGTGCCAGCAGCCTGAAGGTTGCAACTAATGAAAAACTGTTTTTT
>few|TRBJ1-4|NA|TRBV7-2
CASSLVSGEKLFF
TGTGCCAGCAGCTTAGTCTCTGGGGAAAAACTGTTTTTT
>many|TRBJ2-3|TRBD2|TRBV20-1
CSATPGTSADTQYF
TGCAGTGCGACCCCCGGGACTAGCGCCGATACGCAGTATTTT
>NA|TRBJ2-3|TRBD1|TRBV19
CASSTGDRGRTDTQYF
TGTGCCAGTAGTACGGGGGACAGGGGAAGGACAGATACGCAGTATTTT
>few|TRBJ2-5|NA|TRBV7-9
CASSLDTPDPRF
TGTGCCAGCAGCTTAGATACCCCCGACCCCCGGTTC
>NA|TRBJ2-3|TRBD2|TRBV27
CASSLSSGGPRTDTQYF
TGTGCCAGCAGTTTATCTAGCGGGGGACCCCGCACAGATACGCAGTATTTT
>few|TRBJ1-6|NA|TRBV14
CASSQDWQGFYNSPLHF
TGTGCCAGCAGCCAAGATTGGCAGGGATTCTATAATTCACCCCTCCACTTT
>NA|TRBJ1-6|NA|TRBV7-2
CASSLADSYNSPLHF
TGTGCCAGCAGCTTAGCGGACAGTTATAATTCACCCCTCCACTTT
>once|TRBJ2-5|TRBD2|TRBV19
CASSIRGTSGRETQYF
TGTGCCAGTAGTATTCGAGGGACTAGTGGAAGAGAGACCCAGTACTTC
>few|TRBJ2-2|NA|TRBV7-9
CASSFNTGELFF
TGTGCCAGCAGCTTCAACACCGGGGAGCTGTTTTTT
>medium-sized|TRBJ2-1|NA|TRBV7-9
CASSLLALDEQFF
TGTGCCAGCAGCTTATTAGCCCTGGATGAGCAGTTCTTC
>few|TRBJ2-3|NA|TRBV7-9
CASSLTDSYTQYF
TGTGCCAGCAGCTTAACGGACAGTTATACGCAGTATTTT
>NA|TRBJ1-2|NA|TRBV29-1
CSAGYGGYGYTF
TGCAGCGCCGGTTATGGAGGCTATGGCTACACCTTC
>NA|TRBJ2-2|TRBD2|TRBV25-1
CASRLGTTNTGELFF
TGTGCCAGCAGACTCGGGACTACCAACACCGGGGAGCTGTTTTTT
>NA|TRBJ1-6|NA|TRBV20-1
CSPGRIDRVYNSPLHF
TGCAGTCCCGGAAGAATTGACAGAGTTTATAATTCACCCCTCCACTTT
>NA|TRBJ1-1|NA|TRBV7-3
CASSLGGLNTGAFF
TGTGCCAGCAGCTTAGGGGGCTTAAACACTGGAGCTTTCTTT
>NA|TRBJ2-1|NA|TRBV24-1
CATSDQNPDIHEQFF
TGTGCCACCAGTGACCAAAACCCGGACATCCATGAGCAGTTCTTC
>few|TRBJ1-6|TRBD1|TRBV7-2
CASSLNTGQGIRNSPLHF
TGTGCCAGCAGCCTTAATACGGGACAGGGGATTCGTAATTCACCCCTCCACTTT
>many|TRBJ2-3|NA|TRBV27
CASSPITQSTDTQYF
TGTGCCAGCAGTCCAATCACTCAGAGCACAGATACGCAGTATTTT
>NA|TRBJ2-3|TRBD2|TRBV7-9
CASSSGPLAGGGTDTQYF
TGTGCCAGCAGTTCCGGACCCTTAGCGGGGGGGGGGACAGATACGCAGTATTTT
>few|TRBJ1-2|NA|TRBV7-9
CASSLFEDGYTF
TGTGCCAGCAGCTTATTTGAAGATGGCTACACCTTC
>NA|TRBJ1-2|NA|TRBV13
CASSLERTRYGYTF
TGTGCCAGCAGCTTAGAGCGGACTCGGTATGGCTACACCTTC
>many|TRBJ2-3|NA|TRBV28
CASSLLVGSDTQYF
TGTGCCAGCAGTTTATTAGTGGGGTCAGATACGCAGTATTTT
>NA|TRBJ1-5|NA|TRBV5-1
CASSLGQPNKPQHF
TGCGCCAGCAGCTTGGGACAGCCCAATAAGCCCCAGCATTTT
>NA|TRBJ2-3|TRBD2|TRBV3-1
CASSPGLAWDTQYF
TGTGCCAGCAGCCCAGGACTAGCGTGGGATACGCAGTATTTT
>few|TRBJ2-3|TRBD2|TRBV20-1
CSALTSGGDNTQYF
TGCAGTGCTCTAACTAGCGGGGGGGATAATACGCAGTATTTT